Following are 3 T cell receptor beta chains from one sample sequenced in a study of response to subunit inactivated influenza vaccine. TCRdb reprocessed the RT-PCR reads with MiXCR, giving one entry per CDR3 protein. The sample has about 500,000 distinct CDR3 sequences, approximately 15% seen once; the top ten hold less than 4%. The specimen was CD4+ T cells sorted from PBMCs, collected around 25 months after vaccination. The receptors come from a man aged 50 to 69 who received an inactivated influenza vaccine.

V is TRBV30 and J is TRBJ2-5; D unresolved. V was clipped by 1 base and J by 0 bases, with 6 bases between them. Germline loops: CDR1 GTSNPN, CDR2 SVGIG (reference sequence). CDR3 size: 13 residues. CDR3 DNA sequence: TGTGCCTGGAGTGGGCGGTACCAAGAGACCCAGTACTTC. This translates into CAWSGRYQETQYF.

This clonotype came up many times. The CDR3 DNA follows: TGCAGCGTTGACCGGACGACAGGGAACCAAGAGACCCAGTACTTC. It yields the protein CSVDRTTGNQETQYF. This sequence joins TRBV29-1 and TRBJ2-5, with 7 nucleotides matching TRBD1. The CDR3 runs 15 residues. Trimming removed 3 bases from V and 0 bases from J; junction bases left unmatched: 7. Germline V gives CDR1 SQVTM, CDR2 ANQGSEA. The variable domain in full, completed from reference TRBV29-1 and TRBJ2-5, reads SAVISQKPSRDICQRGTSLTIQCQVDSQVTMMFWYRQQPGQSLTLIATANQGSEATYESGFVIDKFPISRPNLTFSTLTVSNMSPEDSSIYLCSVDRTTGNQETQYFGPGTRLLVL.

At least ten counts were recorded for this clonotype. The chain joins TRBV10-3 to TRBJ2-2; TRBD2 aligns across 8 bases. V was pared by 6 bases and J by 4 bases, with 7 bases of the junction left unmatched. The CDR3 runs 15 residues. Germline CDR1 is ENHRY and CDR2 is SYGVKD. In DNA, the CDR3 is TGTGCCATCAGCTACGGGGGGGCAGGCACCGGGGAGCTGTTTTTT. Translated: CAISYGGAGTGELFF.